This T cell receptor beta chain was found in a study of T cell clonotyping in hematopoietic cell transplantation. Study-level results: Higher Inverse Simpson Index values in graft donor and pretransplant recipient predicted broader posttransplant TCR diversity. After transplant, recipient diversity fell while pathologically expanded clonotypes grew through day 180.

Notes on this clone: Its antigen remains unidentified.

The V end lost 2 bases, the J end lost 3 bases, and 7 bases lay between the germline ends. Germline V gene lookup returns CDR1 SGHTA and CDR2 FQGNSA. The CDR3 has 13 amino acids. Using immunoSEQ multiplex PCR, the repertoire was profiled, and TCRdb retains in-frame clones only, with some absent. The data show about 10,000 clones, about 77% seen once. The sample was PBMCs, taken 30 days after allogeneic stem cell transplant. The sequence came from a female patient aged 35 to 55 who had an allogeneic stem cell transplant from a related donor, so T cells may come from the graft donor. Some clones in this sample may be carry-over from other donors' samples. The genes are TRBV7-2 and TRBJ1-2; D ambiguous. The DNA of the CDR3 is TGTGCCAGCAGCTTAAAGCCAGACTATGGCTACACCTTC. This sequence encodes CASSLKPDYGYTF. The complete variable domain, with remaining parts taken from reference TRBV7-2 and TRBJ1-2, reads GAGVSQSPSNKVTEKGKDVELRCDPISGHTALYWYRQSLGQGLEFLIYFQGNSAPDKSGLPSDRFSAERTGGSVSTLTIQRTQQEDSAVYLCASSLKPDYGYTFGSGTRLTVV.